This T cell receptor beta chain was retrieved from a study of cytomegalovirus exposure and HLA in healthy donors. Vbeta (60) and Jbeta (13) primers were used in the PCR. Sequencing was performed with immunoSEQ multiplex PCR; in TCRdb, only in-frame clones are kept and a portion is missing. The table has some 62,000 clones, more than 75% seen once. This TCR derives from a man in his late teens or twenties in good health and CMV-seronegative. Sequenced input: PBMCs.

The CDR3 nucleotides read TGTGCCAGCAGTTTCCGAGGGCCCGGAGGGCATCAGCCCCAGCATTTT. Translated, it gives CASSFRGPGGHQPQHF. The chain employs TRBV28 and TRBJ1-5; D ambiguous. Germline V gene lookup returns CDR1 MDHEN and CDR2 SYDVKM. The CDR3 consists of 16 residues. V was trimmed by 3 bases and J by 5 bases, leaving 17 bases between them.